Presented here are 20 T cell receptor beta chains from one specimen sequenced in a study of neurological immune-mediated disorders. MiXCR was run by TCRdb on the 5' RACE reads, yielding one entry per CDR3 protein. Of about 120,000 distinct CDR3 sequences listed, more than 2.5% are singletons. The sequencing input was PBMCs. The source of these receptors is a woman between 25 and 40 years old with multiple sclerosis.

In its sample, this clonotype was seen many times. The rearrangement uses TRBV5-1 and TRBJ1-1; D is ambiguous. The CDR3 length is 17 residues. Trimming took off 0 bases at V and 3 bases at J, with 18 bases between the two ends. Per the germline V gene, CDR1 is SGHRS and CDR2 is YFSETQ. The CDR3 reads CASSLEPGMWEHTEAFF. DNA for the CDR3: TGCGCCAGCAGCTTGGAGCCGGGGATGTGGGAGCACACTGAAGCTTTCTTT.

Ten or more counts support this clonotype. This chain uses TRBV15 with TRBJ1-2; 9 bases match TRBD1. The CDR3 runs 14 residues. V lost 3 bases, J lost 6 bases, and 5 bases stayed unmatched. Germline CDR1 is LNHNV and CDR2 is YYDKDF (reference sequence). The chain's CDR3 is CATSSSGTGNGYTF. The CDR3 nucleotides read TGTGCCACCAGCAGCAGCGGGACAGGGAATGGCTACACCTTC.

This clonotype was detected ten times or more. The V and J genes are TRBV7-9 and TRBJ1-2; perhaps TRBD1 as D (5 bases). The V gene lost 1 base and the J gene lost 2 bases, with 20 bases spanning the gap. This CDR3 is built from 18 residues. Germline-derived CDR1 and CDR2 are SEHNR and FQNEAQ (reference sequence). The CDR3 sequence is CASSLEDIRDGVNYGYTF. CDR3 nucleotides: TGTGCCAGCAGCTTAGAGGATATTCGGGACGGTGTAAACTATGGCTACACCTTC.

This clonotype appeared a few times. The rearrangement joins TRBV20-1 to TRBJ2-7, with 10 bases identical to TRBD1. In germline, CDR1 is DFQATT, CDR2 SNEGSKA (reference sequence). The CDR3 is 13 amino acids. V shed 6 bases, J shed 4 bases, and the junction held 6 bases outside the gene matches. CDR3: CSAMDRGKYEQYF. In DNA form, the CDR3 reads TGCAGTGCAATGGACAGGGGGAAGTACGAGCAGTACTTC.

Ten or more counts support this clonotype. V usage is TRBV5-1 and J usage is TRBJ2-5; D unresolved. This CDR3 region has 15 residues. The ends were cut back, 0 bases at V and 1 base at J, with 10 bases in the middle. The germline CDR1 and CDR2 sequences are SGHRS and YFSETQ. DNA for the CDR3: TGCGCCAGCAGCTTGGCTGCTACCCCCCAAGAGACCCAGTACTTC. This sequence encodes CASSLAATPQETQYF.

Many counts were recorded for this clonotype. The chain is built from TRBV4-3 and TRBJ2-1, with D perhaps given as TRBD1 or TRBD2 (5 bases each). V lost 4 bases to trimming and J lost 4 bases, with 14 bases between them. The CDR3 runs 15 residues. Germline V gives CDR1 LGHNA, CDR2 YSLEER. In DNA form, the CDR3 reads TGCGCCAGCAGCCCGGGACCAAGACCGTACAATGAGCAGTTCTTC. It encodes CASSPGPRPYNEQFF.

The chain combines TRBV12-3 or TRBV12-4 with TRBJ1-2, with D possibly TRBD1 on 6 matching bases. CDR3 length: 18 residues. V dropped 6 bases and J dropped 5 bases, with 28 bases sitting between them. Here the CDR3 DNA reads TGTGCCAGCAGCGTTTCCTCGCCACACCCAGGGGTTGGTTATGGCTACACCTTC. Translating it yields CASSVSSPHPGVGYGYTF.

The chain employs TRBV11-3 and TRBJ2-2; 7 nucleotides match TRBD1. With V trimmed by 11 bases and J by 5 bases, 8 bases remained unmatched. Germline assignment: CDR1 SGHNT and CDR2 YENEEA. This CDR3 region has 13 residues. CDR3 residues: CASRDRKTGELFF. CDR3 bases: TGTGCCTCCCGGGACAGAAAAACCGGGGAGCTGTTTTTT.

This clonotype was seen ten or more times. The chain has TRBV20-1 and TRBJ1-1; D unclear. Germline CDR1 DFQATT, CDR2 SNEGSKA (reference sequence). The V and J ends lost 8 bases and 4 bases respectively, with 23 bases between them. CDR3 length equals 15 residues. In DNA, the CDR3 is TGCAGTCCCTCTAGAGCAGGTCCCAGGACCACTGAAGCTTTCTTT. Translation gives CSPSRAGPRTTEAFF.

This clonotype was counted many times. This chain joins TRBV15 and TRBJ1-1, with D perhaps matching TRBD1 (6 bases). The germline gives CDR1 LNHNV, CDR2 YYDKDF (reference sequence). The CDR3 covers 16 residues. V was pared by 6 bases and J by 5 bases, with 22 bases between. In DNA, the CDR3 is TGTGCCACCAGTTTTTCCCCTGGGGGCCTGGGGACTGAAGCTTTCTTT. This gives the protein CATSFSPGGLGTEAFF.

This clonotype was recorded many times. The V gene is TRBV14, the J gene TRBJ2-1, with 14 nucleotides matching TRBD2. The CDR3 spans 17 residues. Per the germline V gene, CDR1 is SGHDN and CDR2 is FVKESK. Trimming removed 3 bases from V and 8 bases from J; junction bases left unmatched: 9. CDR3: CASSHPGTSGRKDEQFF. The CDR3 DNA reads as TGTGCCAGCAGCCACCCCGGGACTAGCGGGAGAAAGGATGAGCAGTTCTTC.

This clonotype was observed at least ten times. The V and J genes are TRBV2 and TRBJ2-2, with 7 bases aligning to TRBD1. Looked up from germline, CDR1 is SNHLY and CDR2 is FYNNEI. This CDR3 is built from 13 residues. V dropped 10 bases and J dropped 5; count of bases not matched to a gene: 7. This chain's CDR3 is CAIWAGGTGELFF. The CDR3 coding sequence is TGTGCCATCTGGGCAGGGGGTACCGGGGAGCTGTTTTTT.

Ten or more counts support this clonotype. The chain joins TRBV11-2 to TRBJ2-1; D is perhaps TRBD2 (6 bases). The V end was cut by 2 bases, the J end by 8 bases, with 22 bases between. CDR3 length equals 17 residues. Germline values: CDR1 SGHAT, CDR2 FQNNGV. CDR3 sequence: CASSLRGRDWQVYEQFF. The CDR3 region has the DNA TGTGCCAGCAGCTTAAGGGGCCGGGACTGGCAAGTCTATGAGCAGTTCTTC.

This clonotype was recorded many times. The chain links TRBV10-3 to TRBJ1-1, with a weak D call TRBD1 (6 bases). This CDR3 contains 17 residues. CDR1 and CDR2 (germline): ENHRY, SYGVKD. V was clipped by 3 bases and J by 4 bases, with 21 bases between them. The CDR3 spells CAISDPTGNSLGTEAFF. The CDR3 nucleotides are TGTGCCATCAGTGACCCAACAGGGAATTCCTTGGGCACTGAAGCTTTCTTT.

This clonotype was detected ten times or more. J is TRBJ1-1 and V is TRBV28; D may be TRBD1 (5 bases). Deletions cut 5 bases from V and 6 bases from J, with 16 bases between. The CDR3 is 14 residues long. Germline assignment: CDR1 MDHEN and CDR2 SYDVKM. CDR3 bases: TGTGCCAGCAGTGGGGCGAGAGTCCGAGCTGAAGCTTTCTTT. This encodes CASSGARVRAEAFF. The full variable domain, rest sourced from reference TRBV28 and TRBJ1-1, is DVKVTQSSRYLVKRTGEKVFLECVQDMDHENMFWYRQDPGLGLRLIYFSYDVKMKEKGDIPEGYSVSREKKERFSLILESASTNQTSMYLCASSGARVRAEAFFGQGTRLTVV.

This clonotype occurred many times. This chain uses TRBV29-1 with TRBJ2-3; 7 positions match TRBD2. The V segment lost 0 bases and the J segment 10 bases; nucleotides outside the gene matches: 13. This CDR3 comprises 15 residues. CDR1 and CDR2 (germline): SQVTM, ANQGSEA. The CDR3 coding sequence is TGCAGCGTTGAAGAGGGGGGGAGCAGCTCGTCGTCGCAGTATTTT. It codes for CSVEEGGSSSSSQYF.

This clonotype was seen at least ten times. The chain uses TRBV12-3 or TRBV12-4 and TRBJ1-2; D not resolved. Trimming pared 6 bases from V and 2 bases from J, leaving 10 bases between. The CDR3 loop spans 13 amino acids. CDR3 nucleotide sequence: TGTGCCAGCAGCCGGACCGCGAACTATGGCTACACCTTC. This sequence encodes CASSRTANYGYTF.

In this sample, this clonotype turned up many times. The gene calls are TRBV12-3 or TRBV12-4 and TRBJ1-1, with D possibly being TRBD1 (5 bases). CDR3 length: 13 residues. With 9 bases removed from V and 1 base from J, the gap between germline ends came to 12 bases. In DNA, the CDR3 is TGTGCCAGTTCGCTGGGGACGAACACTGAAGCTTTCTTT. The encoded protein is CASSLGTNTEAFF.

There are many counts of this clonotype. The chain couples TRBV5-5 to TRBJ2-5; D assignment may be TRBD1 or TRBD2 (5 bases each). The CDR3 runs to 16 residues. Germline loops: CDR1 SGHKS, CDR2 YYEKEE (reference sequence). The germline V and J ends were trimmed by 3 bases and 1 base, with 16 bases remaining between them. CDR3 in DNA: TGTGCCAGCAGCTCAGGGTGGCCGGGGCTCCAAGAGACCCAGTACTTC. Protein: CASSSGWPGLQETQYF.

Of note for this clonotype: With a much larger clone just one base away, this may be a read error. CDR3 residues: CASRPGQGNYGYTF. CDR3 in DNA: TGTGCCAGCAGGCCGGGACAGGGGAACTATGGCTACACCTTC. The chain carries TRBV27 and TRBJ1-2; 10 bases match TRBD1. Germline CDR1 is MNHEY and CDR2 is SMNVEV (reference sequence). Losses at the gene ends were 6 bases for V and 2 bases for J; bases not matched to a gene: 3. CDR3 length: 14 residues.